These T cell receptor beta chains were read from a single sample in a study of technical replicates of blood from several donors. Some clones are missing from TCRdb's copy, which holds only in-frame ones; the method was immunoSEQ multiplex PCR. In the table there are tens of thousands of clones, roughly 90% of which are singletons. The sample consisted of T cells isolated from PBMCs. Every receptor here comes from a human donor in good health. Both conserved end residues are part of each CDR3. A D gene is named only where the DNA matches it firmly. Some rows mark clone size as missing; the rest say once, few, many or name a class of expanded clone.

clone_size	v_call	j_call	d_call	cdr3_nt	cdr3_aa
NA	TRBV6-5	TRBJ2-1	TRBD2	TGTGCCAGCAGGGCTCGGACTAGTTTCCATGAGCAGTTCTTC	CASRARTSFHEQFF
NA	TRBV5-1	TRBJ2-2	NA	TGCGCCAGCAGCCCTTACTCAGGGTCAGCCGGGGAGCTGTTTTTT	CASSPYSGSAGELFF
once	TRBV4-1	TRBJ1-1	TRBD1	TGCGCCAGCAGCCAGGGGACAGGCCGAAGAATGAACACTGAAGCTTTCTTT	CASSQGTGRRMNTEAFF
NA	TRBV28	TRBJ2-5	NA	TGTGCCAGCAGTTCCGTCTTTGCGGTTTCTCTCTATCAAGAGACCCAGTACTTC	CASSSVFAVSLYQETQYF
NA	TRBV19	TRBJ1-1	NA	TGTGCCAGTAGTATATCTTCAGGGGCCACTGAAGCTTTCTTT	CASSISSGATEAFF
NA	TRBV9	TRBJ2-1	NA	TGTGCCAGCAGCTCGAGACAAGAGCAGTTCTTC	CASSSRQEQFF
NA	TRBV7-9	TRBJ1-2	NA	TGTGCCAGCAGCTTAGCGGGGGCAGGCCATGGCTACACCTTC	CASSLAGAGHGYTF
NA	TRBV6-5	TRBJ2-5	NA	TGTGCCAGCAGTTACCAGGGGTCCCAGTACTTC	CASSYQGSQYF
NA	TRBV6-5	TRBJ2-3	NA	TGTGCCAGCAGCTCACGGGGAGATACGCAGTATTTT	CASSSRGDTQYF
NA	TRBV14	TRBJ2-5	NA	TGTGCCAGCAGCCAAGTATTTAGTCTGCAAGAGACCCAGTACTTC	CASSQVFSLQETQYF
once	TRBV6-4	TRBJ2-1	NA	TGTGCCAGCAGTGAGCTAGGGGGACGGGAGCAGTTCTTC	CASSELGGREQFF
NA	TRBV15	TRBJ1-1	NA	TGTGCCACCAGCACGAGGTACACTGAAGCTTTCTTT	CATSTRYTEAFF
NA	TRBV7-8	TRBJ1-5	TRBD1	TGTGCCAGCAGCTTAGCCGGGACAGGCAATCAGCCCCAGCATTTT	CASSLAGTGNQPQHF
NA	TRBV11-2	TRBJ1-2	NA	TGTGCCAGCAGCTTCCTGGGCAGGGATGGCTACACCTTC	CASSFLGRDGYTF
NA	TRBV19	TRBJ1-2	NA	TGTGCCAGTAGTATCCGGAGCTATGGCTACACCTTC	CASSIRSYGYTF
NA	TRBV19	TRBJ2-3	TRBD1	TGTGCCAGTAGTATTCCAAGACAGGGTGTTGCGCAGTATTTT	CASSIPRQGVAQYF
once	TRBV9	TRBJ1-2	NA	TGTGCCAGCAGCGTAGAAGACAGGTATGGCTACACCTTC	CASSVEDRYGYTF
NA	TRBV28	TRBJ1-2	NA	TGTGCCAGCAGTCTACAGGGAACGCGGGGCTACACCTTC	CASSLQGTRGYTF
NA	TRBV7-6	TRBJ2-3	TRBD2	TGTGCCAGCAGCTTGGGTAGCGGGAACACAGATACGCAGTATTTT	CASSLGSGNTDTQYF
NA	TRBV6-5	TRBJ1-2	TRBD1	TGTGCCAGCAGTCAGGACAGGGGGGACTATGGCTACACCTTC	CASSQDRGDYGYTF
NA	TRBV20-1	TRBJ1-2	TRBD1	TGCAGTGCTAGCGCGACAGGGTCCTACACCTTC	CSASATGSYTF
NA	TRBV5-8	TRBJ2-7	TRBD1	TGTGCCAGCTCATACAGGGGCTACGAGCAGTACTTC	CASSYRGYEQYF
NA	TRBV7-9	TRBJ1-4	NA	TGTGCCAGCAGCTTAGGCAGGTTCGGAGAAAAACTGTTTTTT	CASSLGRFGEKLFF
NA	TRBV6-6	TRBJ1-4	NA	TGTGCCAGCAGATACGACAGAAATAATGAAAAACTGTTTTTT	CASRYDRNNEKLFF
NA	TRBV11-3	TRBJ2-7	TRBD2	TGTGCCAGCAGCCTCTCTTGGCGGGAGGGTTACGAGCAGTACTTC	CASSLSWREGYEQYF
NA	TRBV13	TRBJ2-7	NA	TGTGCCAGCAGCTTATCAGGCAGGGCCCACGAGCAGTACTTC	CASSLSGRAHEQYF
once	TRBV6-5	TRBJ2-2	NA	TGTGCCAGCAAAGGGCAGGGGAACACCGGGGAGCTGTTTTTT	CASKGQGNTGELFF
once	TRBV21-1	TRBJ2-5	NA	TGTGCCAGCAGCTTCTGGCGGGAGGGAGAGACCCAGTACTTC	CASSFWREGETQYF
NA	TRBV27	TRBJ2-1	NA	TGTGCCAGCAGTTTAGAGGGTAGCTCCTACAATGAGCAGTTCTTC	CASSLEGSSYNEQFF